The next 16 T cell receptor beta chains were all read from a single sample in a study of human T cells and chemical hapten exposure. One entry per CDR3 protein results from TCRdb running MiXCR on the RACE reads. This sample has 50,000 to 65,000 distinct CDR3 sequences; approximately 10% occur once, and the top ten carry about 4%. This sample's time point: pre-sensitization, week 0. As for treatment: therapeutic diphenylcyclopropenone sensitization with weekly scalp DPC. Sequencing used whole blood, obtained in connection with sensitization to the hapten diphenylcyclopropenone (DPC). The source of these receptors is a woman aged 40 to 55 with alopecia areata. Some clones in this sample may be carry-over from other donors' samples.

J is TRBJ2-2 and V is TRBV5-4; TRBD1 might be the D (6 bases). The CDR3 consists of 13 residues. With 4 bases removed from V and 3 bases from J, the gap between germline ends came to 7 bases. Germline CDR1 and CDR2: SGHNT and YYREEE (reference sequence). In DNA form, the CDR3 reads TGTGCCAGCAGCCAGGGGTACACCGGGGAGCTGTTTTTT. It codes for CASSQGYTGELFF.

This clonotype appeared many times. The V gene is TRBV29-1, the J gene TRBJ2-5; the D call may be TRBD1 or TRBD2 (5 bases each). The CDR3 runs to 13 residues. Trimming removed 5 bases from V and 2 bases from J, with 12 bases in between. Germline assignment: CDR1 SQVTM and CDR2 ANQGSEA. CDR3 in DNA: TGCAGCGTTTATTTGGGGGTGCAAGAGACCCAGTACTTC. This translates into CSVYLGVQETQYF. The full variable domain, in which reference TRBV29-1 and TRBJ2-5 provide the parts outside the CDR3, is SAVISQKPSRDICQRGTSLTIQCQVDSQVTMMFWYRQQPGQSLTLIATANQGSEATYESGFVIDKFPISRPNLTFSTLTVSNMSPEDSSIYLCSVYLGVQETQYFGPGTRLLVL.

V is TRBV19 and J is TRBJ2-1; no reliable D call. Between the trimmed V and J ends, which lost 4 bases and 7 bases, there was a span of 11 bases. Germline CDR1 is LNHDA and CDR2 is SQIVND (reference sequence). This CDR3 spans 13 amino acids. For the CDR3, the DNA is TGTGCCAGTAGTAATCTTGCTGGGAATGAGCAGTTCTTC. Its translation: CASSNLAGNEQFF.

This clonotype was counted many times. The DNA of the CDR3 is TGCAGCGTTGTTAAGGGGCCCACTGAAGCTTTCTTT. It encodes CSVVKGPTEAFF. The chain links TRBV29-1 to TRBJ1-1, with D possibly matching TRBD1 (5 bases). Germline CDR1 reads SQVTM; CDR2 reads ANQGSEA. Trimming removed 4 bases from V and 4 bases from J, with 10 bases in between. This CDR3 is built from 12 residues.

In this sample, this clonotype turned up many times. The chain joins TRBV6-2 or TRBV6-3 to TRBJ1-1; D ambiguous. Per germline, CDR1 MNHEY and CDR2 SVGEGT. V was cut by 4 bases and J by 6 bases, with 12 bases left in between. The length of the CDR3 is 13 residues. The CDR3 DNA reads TGTGCCAGCAGTTTTCAAGGTATGGCTGAAGCTTTCTTT. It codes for CASSFQGMAEAFF.

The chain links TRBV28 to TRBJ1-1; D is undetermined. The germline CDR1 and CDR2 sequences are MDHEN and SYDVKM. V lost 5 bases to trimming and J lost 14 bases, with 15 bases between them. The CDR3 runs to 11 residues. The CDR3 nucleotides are TGTGCCAGCAGTCAGACCCAAATAGCCTTCTTT. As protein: CASSQTQIAFF. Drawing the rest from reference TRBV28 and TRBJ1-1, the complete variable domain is DVKVTQSSRYLVKRTGEKVFLECVQDMDHENMFWYRQDPGLGLRLIYFSYDVKMKEKGDIPEGYSVSREKKERFSLILESASTNQTSMYLCASSQTQIAFFGQGTRLTVV.

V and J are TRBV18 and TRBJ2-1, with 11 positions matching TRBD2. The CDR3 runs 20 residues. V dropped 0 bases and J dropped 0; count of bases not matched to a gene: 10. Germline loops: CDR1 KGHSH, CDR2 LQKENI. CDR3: CASSPPPGTSGANSYNEQFF. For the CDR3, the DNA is TGTGCCAGCTCACCACCGCCCGGGACTAGCGGCGCCAACTCCTACAATGAGCAGTTCTTC. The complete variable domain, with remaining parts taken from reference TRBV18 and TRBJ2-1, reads NAGVMQNPRHLVRRRGQEARLRCSPMKGHSHVYWYRQLPEEGLKFMVYLQKENIIDESGMPKERFSAEFPKEGPSILRIQQVVRGDSAAYFCASSPPPGTSGANSYNEQFFGPGTRLTVL.

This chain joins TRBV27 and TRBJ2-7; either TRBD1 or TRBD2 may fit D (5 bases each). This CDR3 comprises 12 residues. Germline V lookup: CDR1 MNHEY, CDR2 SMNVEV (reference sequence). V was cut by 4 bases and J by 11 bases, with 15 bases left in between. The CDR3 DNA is TGTGCCAGCAGTTCCCTTGGGGGAATGGAGTACTTC. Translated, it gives CASSSLGGMEYF.

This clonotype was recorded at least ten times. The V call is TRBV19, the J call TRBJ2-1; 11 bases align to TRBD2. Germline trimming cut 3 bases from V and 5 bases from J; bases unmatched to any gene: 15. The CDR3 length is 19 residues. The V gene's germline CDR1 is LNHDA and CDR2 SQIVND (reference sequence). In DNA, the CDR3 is TGTGCCAGTAGTATCTCATTAGCGGGGGGGCCCTTCTACGACAATGAGCAGTTCTTC. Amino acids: CASSISLAGGPFYDNEQFF.

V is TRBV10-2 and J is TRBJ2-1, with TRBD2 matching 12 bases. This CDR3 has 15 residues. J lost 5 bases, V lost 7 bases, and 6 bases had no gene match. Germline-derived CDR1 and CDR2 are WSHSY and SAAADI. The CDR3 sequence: CASTRRTSGNNEQFF. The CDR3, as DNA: TGCGCCAGCACCCGACGGACTAGCGGGAACAATGAGCAGTTCTTC.

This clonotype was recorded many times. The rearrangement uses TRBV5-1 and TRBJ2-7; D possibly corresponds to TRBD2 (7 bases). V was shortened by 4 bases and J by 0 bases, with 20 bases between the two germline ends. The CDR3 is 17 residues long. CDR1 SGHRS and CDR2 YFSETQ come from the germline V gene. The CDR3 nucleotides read TGCGCCAGCAGCCCGGGACATTCGACTAGCAGCTCCTACGAGCAGTACTTC. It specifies CASSPGHSTSSSYEQYF.

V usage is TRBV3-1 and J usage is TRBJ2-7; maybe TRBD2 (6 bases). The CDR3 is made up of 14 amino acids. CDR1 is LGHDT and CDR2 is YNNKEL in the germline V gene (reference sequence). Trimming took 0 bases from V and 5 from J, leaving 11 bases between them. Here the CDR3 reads CASSQDWRGDEQYF. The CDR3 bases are TGTGCCAGCAGCCAAGATTGGAGGGGCGACGAGCAGTACTTC.

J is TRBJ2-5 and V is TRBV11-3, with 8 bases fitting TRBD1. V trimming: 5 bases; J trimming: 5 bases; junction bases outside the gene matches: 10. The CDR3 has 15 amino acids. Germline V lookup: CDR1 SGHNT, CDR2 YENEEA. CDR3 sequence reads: CASSLGTGPKETQYF. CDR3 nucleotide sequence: TGTGCCAGCAGCCTAGGGACAGGTCCAAAGGAGACCCAGTACTTC.

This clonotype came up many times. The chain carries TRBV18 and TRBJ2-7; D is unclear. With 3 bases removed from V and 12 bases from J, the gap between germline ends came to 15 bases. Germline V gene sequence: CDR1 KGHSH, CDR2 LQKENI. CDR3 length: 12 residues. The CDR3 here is CASSPTAQAPYF. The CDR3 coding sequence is TGTGCCAGCTCACCCACCGCCCAGGCTCCGTACTTC.

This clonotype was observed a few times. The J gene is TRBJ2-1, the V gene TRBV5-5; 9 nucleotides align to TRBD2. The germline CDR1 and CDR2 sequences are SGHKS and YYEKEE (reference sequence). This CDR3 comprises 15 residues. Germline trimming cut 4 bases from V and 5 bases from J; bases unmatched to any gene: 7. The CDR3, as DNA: TGTGCCAGCAGCCCTCTGCTAGCGGGGAACAATGAGCAGTTCTTC. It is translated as CASSPLLAGNNEQFF.

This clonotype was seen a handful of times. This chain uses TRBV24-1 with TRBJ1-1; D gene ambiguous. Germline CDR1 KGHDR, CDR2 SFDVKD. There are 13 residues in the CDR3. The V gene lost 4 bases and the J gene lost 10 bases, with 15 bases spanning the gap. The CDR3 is CATSEPDGFGAFF. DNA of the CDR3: TGTGCCACCAGTGAACCCGACGGCTTTGGAGCTTTCTTT.